Below are 24 T cell receptor beta chains sequenced from a single sample in a study of Graves' ophthalmopathy and Graves' hyperthyroidism. RNA transcripts provided the template for amplifying TCR beta CDR3 regions. Investigators did first-round RT-PCR with HTBI primers, then second-round multiplex PCR. TCRdb re-analysed the multiplex PCR reads in MiXCR, keeping a single row per CDR3 protein. The data show around 670,000 distinct CDR3 sequences, with roughly two fifths seen just once and 44% held by the top ten. Sequencing input: peripheral blood. The receptor source for this set is an adult man with Graves' ophthalmopathy.

As to this clonotype: The conserved final phenylalanine or tryptophan is absent from the CDR3, which likely points to a read error. No DNA is shown, since the ends of the CDR3 on it are uncertain; the CDR3 is the one TCRdb lists. The rearrangement links TRBV7-9 to TRBJ1-1. The CDR3 is made up of 9 amino acids, end residues included. From germline, CDR1 is SEHNR and CDR2 FQNEAQ (reference sequence). CDR3 sequence: CASRTPTSG.

This clonotype was counted only a few times. The chain is built from TRBV20-1 and TRBJ2-5; 13 bases line up with TRBD2. The CDR3 consists of 15 residues. J lost 3 bases, V lost 6 bases, and 7 bases had no gene match. In germline, CDR1 is DFQATT, CDR2 SNEGSKA (reference sequence). The CDR3 DNA reads as TGCAGTGCCGGGACTAGCGGGGAGGAGGAAGAGACCCAGTACTTC. Its translation: CSAGTSGEEEETQYF.

For this clonotype: One base away lies a much larger clone, so this may be a sequencing read error. This chain links TRBV20-1 with TRBJ1-3; D is perhaps TRBD1 (6 bases). Trimming cost V 7 bases and J 1 base, with 11 bases left between them. The CDR3 length is 13 residues. From germline, CDR1 is DFQATT and CDR2 SNEGSKA (reference sequence). CDR3 coding DNA: TGCAGTGTTGCGGGACAATCTGGAAACACCATATATTTT. Translation gives CSVAGQSGNTIYF.

This clonotype was seen only once. The rearrangement joins TRBV5-4 to TRBJ2-2, with D possibly TRBD2 on 6 matching bases. With 0 bases removed from V and 0 bases from J, the gap between germline ends came to 9 bases. This CDR3 contains 16 residues. Germline assignment: CDR1 SGHNT and CDR2 YYREEE (reference sequence). The CDR3 bases are TGTGCCAGCAGCTTGGCCCGGGGGTCGAACACCGGGGAGCTGTTTTTT. Residues: CASSLARGSNTGELFF.

This clonotype was recorded a few times. V is TRBV14 and J is TRBJ1-6, with D possibly being TRBD1 (6 bases). Germline lookup yields CDR1 SGHDN and CDR2 FVKESK. Trimming pared 6 bases from V and 8 bases from J, leaving 26 bases between. CDR3 length: 18 residues. As DNA, the CDR3 is TGTGCCAGCAGTTACACGTCGGCCATGACAGGCACTCATTCACCCCTCCACTTT. It translates to CASSYTSAMTGTHSPLHF.

V gene TRBV6-4 combines with J gene TRBJ1-2; D gene uncertain. V gave up 4 bases and J gave up 0 bases, with 12 bases separating them. This CDR3 is 15 amino acids long. The germline gives CDR1 MRHNA, CDR2 SNTAGT. The CDR3 region is CASSARAASNYGYTF. The DNA of the CDR3 is TGTGCCAGCAGTGCTAGAGCGGCATCTAACTATGGCTACACCTTC.

This clonotype has just a few counts. An end of the junction differs from the germline gene, which may be a read error. The gene calls are TRBV7-3 and TRBJ2-2; maybe TRBD2 (5 bases). This CDR3 is built from 19 residues. Per the germline V gene, CDR1 is SGHTA and CDR2 is FQGTGA. The CDR3 DNA is TGTACCAGCAGCTCCCGGAGTCCCGAGGGTAGTTCGAACACCGGGGAGCTGTTTTTT. Amino acids: CTSSSRSPEGSSNTGELFF. The whole variable domain, filled in from reference TRBV7-3 and TRBJ2-2, reads GAGVSQTPSNKVTEKGKYVELRCDPISGHTALYWYRQSLGQGPEFLIYFQGTGAADDSGLPNDRFFAVRPEGSVSTLKIQRTERGDSAVYLCTSSSRSPEGSSNTGELFFGEGSRLTVL.

This clonotype was found a few times. This chain connects TRBV7-9 to TRBJ2-2; D is uncertain. CDR1 is SEHNR and CDR2 is FQNEAQ in the germline V gene (reference sequence). The CDR3 is 16 amino acids. V was shortened by 4 bases and J by 2 bases, with 14 bases between the two germline ends. The CDR3 region has the DNA TGTGCCAGCAGCTCCCTACGAGGTCCAAACACCGGGGAGCTGTTTTTT. It encodes CASSSLRGPNTGELFF. Full variable domain (missing parts from reference TRBV7-9 and TRBJ2-2): DTGVSQNPRHKITKRGQNVTFRCDPISEHNRLYWYRQTLGQGPEFLTYFQNEAQLEKSRLLSDRFSAERPKGSFSTLEIQRTEQGDSAMYLCASSSLRGPNTGELFFGEGSRLTVL.

The chain is built from TRBV12-3 or TRBV12-4 and TRBJ1-2; D is unresolved. CDR3 length: 13 amino acids. The CDR3 reads CASGPGAGYGYTF. The CDR3 nucleotides read TGTGCTAGTGGCCCAGGTGCCGGGTACGGCTACACCTTC.

The sample holds a few counts of this clonotype. The chain uses TRBV20-1 and TRBJ2-7; 7 bases match TRBD1. CDR1 DFQATT and CDR2 SNEGSKA come from the germline V gene (reference sequence). The CDR3 has 12 amino acids. With 5 bases clipped from V and 3 bases from J, the junction kept 4 bases outside the gene matches. The CDR3 DNA sequence: TGCAGTGCTTGGGACAGCCGCTACGAGCAGTACTTC. It codes for CSAWDSRYEQYF.

V is TRBV4-3 and J is TRBJ2-7; the D gene is possibly TRBD2 (5 bases). This CDR3 contains 13 residues. Germline V gene lookup returns CDR1 LGHNA and CDR2 YSLEER. The V and J ends lost 0 bases and 3 bases respectively, with 6 bases between them. In DNA form, the CDR3 reads TGCGCCAGCAGCCAAGAGAGGGACTACGAGCAGTACTTC. Protein: CASSQERDYEQYF.

In its sample, this clonotype was seen many times. The V gene is TRBV7-9, the J gene TRBJ2-5; possibly TRBD1 for D (5 bases). Trimming stripped 1 base from V and 7 bases from J, with 16 bases between. CDR3 length: 15 amino acids. Germline V gene lookup returns CDR1 SEHNR and CDR2 FQNEAQ (reference sequence). CDR3 protein: CASSLGQTTFRTQYF. The CDR3, as DNA: TGTGCCAGCAGCTTAGGACAGACGACTTTTCGGACCCAGTACTTC.

The CDR3 DNA is TGTGCTACACTGGACCGTGGCTACACCTTC. This gives the protein CATLDRGYTF. The chain uses TRBV25-1 and TRBJ1-2, with D unresolved. From germline, CDR1 is MGHDK and CDR2 SYGVNS. CDR3 size: 10 residues.

The rearrangement links TRBV24-1 to TRBJ2-6; D could derive from TRBD1 or TRBD2 (5 bases each). V was cut by 3 bases and J by 12 bases, with 11 bases left in between. Germline-derived CDR1 and CDR2 are KGHDR and SFDVKD. The CDR3 totals 13 residues. This CDR3 reads CATSDRDGTVLTF. DNA of the CDR3: TGTGCCACCAGTGATAGGGATGGGACCGTCCTGACTTTC.

The table lists this clonotype with many counts. The chain has TRBV15 and TRBJ1-4, with D tentatively TRBD1 (5 bases). V lost 3 bases and J 4 bases, leaving 15 bases between the germline ends. The CDR3 totals 16 residues. Germline CDR1 is LNHNV and CDR2 is YYDKDF (reference sequence). This CDR3 reads CATSRLQVEGNEKLFF. The CDR3 nucleotides are TGTGCCACCAGCAGGTTACAGGTGGAGGGTAATGAAAAACTGTTTTTT.

This clonotype was seen repeatedly, ten times or more. V usage is TRBV29-1 and J usage is TRBJ1-1; no definite D call. The V end was cut by 3 bases, the J end by 11 bases, with 13 bases between. Looked up from germline, CDR1 is SQVTM and CDR2 is ANQGSEA. The CDR3 extends over 11 amino acids. Here the CDR3 reads CSVEYGSGAFF. In DNA, the CDR3 is TGCAGCGTTGAGTACGGTTCTGGGGCTTTCTTT.

This clonotype was seen a handful of times. The chain is built from TRBV7-8 and TRBJ1-3, with 8 nucleotides matching TRBD1. V was clipped by 5 bases and J by 3 bases; unmatched bases: 12. CDR3 length equals 17 residues. Per the germline V gene, CDR1 is SGHVS and CDR2 is FQNEAQ. The CDR3 loop reads CASSPDLTGVGGNTIYF. The CDR3 region has the DNA TGTGCCAGCAGCCCAGACTTGACAGGGGTCGGTGGAAACACCATATATTTT.

This clonotype was counted ten times or more. This chain uses TRBV15 with TRBJ2-5, with no clear D. The CDR3 covers 14 residues. Trimming took off 1 base at V and 1 base at J, with 7 bases between the two ends. Germline V gives CDR1 LNHNV, CDR2 YYDKDF (reference sequence). CDR3 in DNA: TGTGCCACCAGCAGAGGACTGGTCCAAGAGACCCAGTACTTC. This encodes CATSRGLVQETQYF.

This clonotype has at least ten counts. This chain joins TRBV29-1 and TRBJ1-2; no reliable D call. The CDR3 consists of 12 residues. The V end lost 5 bases, the J end lost 2 bases, and 9 bases lay between the germline ends. Germline V gene lookup returns CDR1 SQVTM and CDR2 ANQGSEA. CDR3 amino acids: CSVWARNYGYTF. The CDR3 coding sequence is TGCAGCGTTTGGGCCAGGAACTATGGCTACACCTTC.

This chain uses TRBV25-1 with TRBJ1-1, with TRBD1 matching over 8 bases. The CDR3 sequence is 16 residues long. V shed 4 bases, J shed 3 bases, and the junction held 10 bases outside the gene matches. Germline CDR1 reads MGHDK; CDR2 reads SYGVNS. The CDR3 bases are TGTGCCAGCAGTGTGCCGGATGGACAGGGCGACACTGAAGCTTTCTTT. As protein: CASSVPDGQGDTEAFF.

Only a few counts were recorded for this clonotype. In DNA, the CDR3 is TGTGCCAGCAGTGAGCTTGGACAGGGGTTAGGCGAGCAGTACTTC. Translating it yields CASSELGQGLGEQYF. The rearrangement uses TRBV2 and TRBJ2-7, with 9 bases identical to TRBD1. J gave up 6 bases and V 3 bases, and 9 bases lay outside the gene matches. Germline assignment: CDR1 SNHLY and CDR2 FYNNEI. The CDR3 sequence is 15 residues long. The variable domain in full, completed from reference TRBV2 and TRBJ2-7, reads EPEVTQTPSHQVTQMGQEVILRCVPISNHLYFYWYRQILGQKVEFLVSFYNNEISEKSEIFDDQFSVERPDGSNFTLKIRSTKLEDSAMYFCASSELGQGLGEQYFGPGTRLTVT.

This clonotype was counted a single time. The V and J genes are TRBV25-1 and TRBJ2-2, with D possibly being TRBD1 (5 bases). The CDR3 sequence is 14 residues long. V lost 5 bases and J 6 bases, leaving 13 bases between the germline ends. Per the germline V gene, CDR1 is MGHDK and CDR2 is SYGVNS. The CDR3 spells CASSYYQGSGELFF. In DNA form, the CDR3 reads TGTGCCAGCAGTTACTATCAGGGATCCGGGGAGCTGTTTTTT.

The V and J genes are TRBV2 and TRBJ1-2; D is perhaps TRBD1 (5 bases). CDR3 length: 14 amino acids. CDR1 is SNHLY and CDR2 is FYNNEI in the germline V gene. Trimming pared 4 bases from V and 6 bases from J, leaving 15 bases between. CDR3 protein: CASSASGTKDGYTF. Here the CDR3 DNA reads TGTGCCAGCAGTGCTTCCGGGACGAAGGATGGCTACACCTTC.

The chain is built from TRBV11-2 and TRBJ2-6; the D is unclear. Between the trimmed V and J ends, which lost 2 bases and 0 bases, there was a span of 5 bases. Germline CDR1 reads SGHAT; CDR2 reads FQNNGV. The CDR3 length is 15 residues. CDR3 region: CASSLRTSGANVLTF. In DNA, the CDR3 is TGTGCCAGCAGCTTACGGACCTCTGGGGCCAACGTCCTGACTTTC.